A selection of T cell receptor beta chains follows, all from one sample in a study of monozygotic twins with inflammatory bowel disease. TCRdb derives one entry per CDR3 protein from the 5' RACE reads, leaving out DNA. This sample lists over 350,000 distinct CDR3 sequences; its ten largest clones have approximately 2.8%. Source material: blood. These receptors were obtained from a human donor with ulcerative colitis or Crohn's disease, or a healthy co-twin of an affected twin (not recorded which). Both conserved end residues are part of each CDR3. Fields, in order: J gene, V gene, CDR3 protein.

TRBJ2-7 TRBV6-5 CASSYGTSYEQYF
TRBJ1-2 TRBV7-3 CASTRDRGDGGYTF
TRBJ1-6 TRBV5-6 CASSLRVRSSPLHF
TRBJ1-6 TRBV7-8 CASSLGTGLQSYNSPLHF
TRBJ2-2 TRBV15 CATSSSSGELFF
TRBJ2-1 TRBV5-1 CASGTSTGQFF
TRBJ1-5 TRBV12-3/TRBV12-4 CASSLSGNRGQPQHF
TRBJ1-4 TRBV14 CASSQPGQGGLFF
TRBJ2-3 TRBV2 CASSGSGTRGADTQYF
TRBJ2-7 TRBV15 CATKKEHSNYEQYF
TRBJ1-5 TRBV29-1 CSVAQGPPQHF
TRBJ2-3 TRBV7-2 CASSLAYRGRGDTQYF
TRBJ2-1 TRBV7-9 CASSFAAGRGYNEQFF
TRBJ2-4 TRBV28 CASLNRGTKNIQYF
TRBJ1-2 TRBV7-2 CASSPRTGTANYGYTF
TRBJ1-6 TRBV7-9 CASSYPGQGHSPLHF
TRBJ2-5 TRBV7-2 CASSGYQETQYF
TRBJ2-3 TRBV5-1 CASSLEDFSTDTQYF
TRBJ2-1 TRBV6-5 CASSYSKVRGSNEQFF
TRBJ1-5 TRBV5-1 CASSFQGERNQPQHF
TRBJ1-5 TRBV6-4 CASSEEWGNQPQHF
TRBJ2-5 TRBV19 CASSPGERGFQETQYF
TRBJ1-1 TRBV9 CASSVAQGRTEAFF
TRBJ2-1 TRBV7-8 CASSPSLLAGRGNEQFF
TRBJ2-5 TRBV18 CASSPPAGFRETQYF
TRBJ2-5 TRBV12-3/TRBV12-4 CASSFFTSGGETQYF
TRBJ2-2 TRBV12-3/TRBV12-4 CASSLEGPSRGGELFF
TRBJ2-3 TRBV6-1 CASRMRGGLDTQYF
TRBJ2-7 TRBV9 CASSVTAESSYEQYF
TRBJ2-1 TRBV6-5 CASSYSELAGPYNEQFF
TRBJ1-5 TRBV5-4 CASSAGTGSDQPQHF
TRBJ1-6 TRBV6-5 CASSYGDRLNSPLHF
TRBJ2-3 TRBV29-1 CSVWTSGSTDTQYF
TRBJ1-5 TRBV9 CASSVGPGTAQPQHF
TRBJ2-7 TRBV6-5 CASSYSIGTSDDEQYF
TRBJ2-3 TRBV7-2 CASSLEARTQYF
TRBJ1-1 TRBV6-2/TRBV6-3 CASSALPGRTEAFF
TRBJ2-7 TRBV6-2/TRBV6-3 CASSRIAGPYEQYF
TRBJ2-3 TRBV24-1 CATSARADTQYF
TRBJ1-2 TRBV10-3 CAIRGREGDGYTF
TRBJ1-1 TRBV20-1 CSARASIQRTEAFF
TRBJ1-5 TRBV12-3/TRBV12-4 CASSSPTENQPQHF
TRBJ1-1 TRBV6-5 CASTAGYSGEAFF
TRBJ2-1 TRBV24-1 CATSDRSSYNEQFF
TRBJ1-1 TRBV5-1 CASSPPDSFEAFF
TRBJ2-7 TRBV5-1 CASSFIAGGVSYEQYF
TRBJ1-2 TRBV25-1 CASSEYGSPNKHGYTF
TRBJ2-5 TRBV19 CASSIQRTGSETQYF
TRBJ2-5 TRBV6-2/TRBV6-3 CASSYESQETQYF
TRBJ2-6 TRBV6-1 CASQRSSGANVLTF
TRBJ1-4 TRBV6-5 CASSYSNQGAEKLFF
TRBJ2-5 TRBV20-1 CSARPRDRRRETQYF
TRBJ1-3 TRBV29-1 CSVVSGNTIYF
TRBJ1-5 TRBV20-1 CSARDRRGGQPQHF